This T cell receptor (beta chain) was sequenced for a study of early T cells in non-severe SARS-CoV-2 infection. Trimming took off 0 bases at V and 0 bases at J, with 7 bases between the two ends. CDR1 DFQATT and CDR2 SNEGSKA come from the germline V gene (reference sequence). The length of the CDR3 is 14 residues. MiXCR, run by TCRdb on the 5' RACE reads, gives a single entry per CDR3 protein. The repertoire holds roughly 61,000 distinct CDR3 sequences, less than 15% seen once, with about a tenth in the top ten. Sequences were derived from whole blood, sampled at baseline. This receptor was taken from an adult who was a healthcare worker with PCR-confirmed SARS-CoV-2 infection or an uninfected control (not recorded which). This chain connects TRBV20-1 to TRBJ2-3, with D unresolved. The CDR3 region has the DNA TGCAGTGCTAGAGATGGGGTCAGCACAGATACGCAGTATTTT. The encoded protein is CSARDGVSTDTQYF.